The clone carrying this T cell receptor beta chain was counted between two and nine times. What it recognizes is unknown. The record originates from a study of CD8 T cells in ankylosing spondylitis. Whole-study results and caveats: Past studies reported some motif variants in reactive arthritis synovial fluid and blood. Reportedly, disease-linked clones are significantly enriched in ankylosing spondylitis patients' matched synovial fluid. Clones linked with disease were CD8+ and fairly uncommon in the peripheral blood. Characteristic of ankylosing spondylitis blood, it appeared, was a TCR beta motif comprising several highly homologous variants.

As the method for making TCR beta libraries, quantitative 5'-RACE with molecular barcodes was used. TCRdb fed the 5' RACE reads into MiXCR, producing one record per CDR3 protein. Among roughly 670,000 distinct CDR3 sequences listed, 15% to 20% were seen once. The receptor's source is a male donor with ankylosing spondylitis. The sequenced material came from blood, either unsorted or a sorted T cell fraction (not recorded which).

The CDR3 DNA reads TGTGCCAGCAGCTCCGCTAAGGAGCAGTTCTTC. Amino acid sequence: CASSSAKEQFF. V and J are TRBV7-3 and TRBJ2-1; D uncertain. CDR3 length equals 11 residues. Germline V CDR1 and CDR2: SGHTA, FQGTGA. Between the trimmed V and J ends, which lost 4 bases and 10 bases, there was a span of 8 bases.